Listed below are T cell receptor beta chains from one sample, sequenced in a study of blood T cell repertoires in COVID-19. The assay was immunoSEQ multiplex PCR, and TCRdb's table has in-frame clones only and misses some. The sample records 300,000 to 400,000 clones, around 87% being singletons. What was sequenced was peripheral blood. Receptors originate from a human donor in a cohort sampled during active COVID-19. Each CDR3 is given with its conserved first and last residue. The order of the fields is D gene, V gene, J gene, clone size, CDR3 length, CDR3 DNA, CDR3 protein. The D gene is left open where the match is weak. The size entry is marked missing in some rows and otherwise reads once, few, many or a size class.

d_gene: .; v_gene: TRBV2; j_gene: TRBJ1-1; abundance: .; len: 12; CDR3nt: TGTGCCAGCAGTGAACAAATCGGGGGAGCTTTCTTT; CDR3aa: CASSEQIGGAFF
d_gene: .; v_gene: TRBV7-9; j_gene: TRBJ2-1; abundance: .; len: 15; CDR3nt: TGTGCCAGCAGCGGATGGGGAACAGGGCCCAATGAGCAGTTCTTC; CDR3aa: CASSGWGTGPNEQFF
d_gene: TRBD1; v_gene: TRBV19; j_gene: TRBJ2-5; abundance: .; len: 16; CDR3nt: TGTGCCAGTAGTATTGGTGGACAGGGTATAGGGGAGACCCAGTACTTC; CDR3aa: CASSIGGQGIGETQYF
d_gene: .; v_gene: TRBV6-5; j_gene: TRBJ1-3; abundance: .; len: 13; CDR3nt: TGTGCCAGCAGCGAGTTCTCTGGAAACACCATATATTTT; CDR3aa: CASSEFSGNTIYF
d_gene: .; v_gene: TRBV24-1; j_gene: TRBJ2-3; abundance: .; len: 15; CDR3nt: TGTGCCACAGCAACGGGGACTTTCCCAACAGATACGCAGTATTTT; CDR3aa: CATATGTFPTDTQYF
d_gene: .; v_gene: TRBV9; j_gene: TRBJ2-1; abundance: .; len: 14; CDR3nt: TGTGCCAGCAGCCCCCGGACAGTAAGTAATGAGCAGTTCTTC; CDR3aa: CASSPRTVSNEQFF
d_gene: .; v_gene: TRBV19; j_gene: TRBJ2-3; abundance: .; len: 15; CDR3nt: TGTGCCAGTAGTGTTAGCGGCCCGCACACAGATACGCAGTATTTT; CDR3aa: CASSVSGPHTDTQYF
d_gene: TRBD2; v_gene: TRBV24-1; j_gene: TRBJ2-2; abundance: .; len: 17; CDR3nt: TGTGCCACCTCCTCGACTAGCGGGAACGGTTACACCGGGGAGCTGTTTTTT; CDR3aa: CATSSTSGNGYTGELFF
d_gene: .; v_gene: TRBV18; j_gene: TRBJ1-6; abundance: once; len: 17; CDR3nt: TGTGCCAGCTCACCGGGTCCATACGGACAGAGTAATTCACCCCTCCACTTT; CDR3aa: CASSPGPYGQSNSPLHF
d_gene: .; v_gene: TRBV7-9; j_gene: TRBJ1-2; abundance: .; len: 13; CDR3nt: TGTGCCAGCAGCTTAGAGGGGGTTCATGGCTACACCTTC; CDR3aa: CASSLEGVHGYTF
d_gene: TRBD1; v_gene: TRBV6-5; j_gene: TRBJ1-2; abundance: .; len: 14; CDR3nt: TGTGCCAGCAGCCCCGGACAGGACTTCTATGGCTACACCTTC; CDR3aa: CASSPGQDFYGYTF
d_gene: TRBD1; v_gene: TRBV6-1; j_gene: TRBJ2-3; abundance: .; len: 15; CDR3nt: TGTGCCAGCAGTGAATTACAGGGGCTCACAGATACGCAGTATTTT; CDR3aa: CASSELQGLTDTQYF
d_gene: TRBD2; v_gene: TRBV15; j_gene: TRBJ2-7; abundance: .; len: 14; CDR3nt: TGTGCCACCAGCCCCCTAGCGGGGGACGACGAGCAGTACTTC; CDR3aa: CATSPLAGDDEQYF
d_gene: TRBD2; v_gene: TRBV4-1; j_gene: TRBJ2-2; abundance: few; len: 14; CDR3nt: TGCGCCAGCAGCCGCGGGGGGGTTGTCGGGGAGCTGTTTTTT; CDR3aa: CASSRGGVVGELFF
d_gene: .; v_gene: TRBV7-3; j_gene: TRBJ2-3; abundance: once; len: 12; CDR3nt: TGTGCCAGCAGCTTATTGGGAGGTACGCAGTATTTT; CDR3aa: CASSLLGGTQYF
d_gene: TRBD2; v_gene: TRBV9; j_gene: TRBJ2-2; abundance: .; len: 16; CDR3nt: TGTGCCAGCAGCGCGGGACTAGCGGGTTACACCGGGGAGCTGTTTTTT; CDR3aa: CASSAGLAGYTGELFF
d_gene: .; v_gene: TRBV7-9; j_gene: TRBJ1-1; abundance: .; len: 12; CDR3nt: TGTGCCAGCAGCTTACGAGGGACAACAGCTTTCTTT; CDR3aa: CASSLRGTTAFF
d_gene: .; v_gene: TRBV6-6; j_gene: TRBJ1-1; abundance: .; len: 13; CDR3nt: TGTGCCAGCAGTTACCGGGGAAGCCCTGAAGCTTTCTTT; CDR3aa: CASSYRGSPEAFF
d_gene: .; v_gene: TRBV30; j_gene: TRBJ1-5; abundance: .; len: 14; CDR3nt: TGTGCCTGGAGTGCCGACAGGCTTAATCAGCCCCAGCATTTT; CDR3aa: CAWSADRLNQPQHF
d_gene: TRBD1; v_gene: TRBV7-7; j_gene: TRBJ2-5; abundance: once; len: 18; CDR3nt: TGTGCTAGCAGCCTAATACAAACCGGGACAGGGAGGCCTGAGACCCAGTACTTC; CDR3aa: CASSLIQTGTGRPETQYF
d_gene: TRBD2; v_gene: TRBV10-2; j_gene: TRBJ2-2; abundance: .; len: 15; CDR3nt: TGCGCCAGCAGTTCCGCGGGAGTGGGAACCGGGGAGCTGTTTTTT; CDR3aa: CASSSAGVGTGELFF
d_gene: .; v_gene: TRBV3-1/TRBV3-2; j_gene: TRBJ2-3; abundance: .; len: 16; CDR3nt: TGTGCCAGCAGTCCTAATCGGCGGGTATGGGCAGATACGCAGTATTTT; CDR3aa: CASSPNRRVWADTQYF
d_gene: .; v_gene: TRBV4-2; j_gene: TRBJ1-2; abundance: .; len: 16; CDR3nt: TGTGCCAGCAGCCAAGACGGCCAGGCCCTTGACTATGGCTACACCTTC; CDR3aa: CASSQDGQALDYGYTF